The source of this T cell receptor beta chain is a study of shared clonotypes between healthy human individuals. Study results and caveats: When compared with the clonotypes that were shared by all four sorted-subset donors, the non-shared clonotypes turned out to have lower generation probabilities.

As to this clone: Its antigen is undetermined.

None of the donors, who were healthy HIV-negative adults, had recently had acute infections or vaccinations. Among the donors, all were Caucasian adults who lived in Nashville, Tennessee. Per the study methods: For the immunoSEQ data, sequences were junction-only without quality scores, so filtering differed. Clones were read by immunoSEQ multiplex PCR, and TCRdb kept only the in-frame ones, dropping some. That table gives V, J and clone size, and the DNA gave D and trimming. Found here are over a million clones, roughly 95% of them singletons; the top ten hold about 1.2%. Germline V CDR1 and CDR2: SGDLS, YYNGEE. This CDR3 spans 15 amino acids. The V and J ends lost 4 bases and 2 bases, in that order; junction bases with no gene match: 7.

The chain is built from TRBV9 and TRBJ1-2, with 8 bases aligning to TRBD1. The sample consisted of naive CD4+ T cells sorted from blood. Subset of the sample: CD45RA+ positively selected. The sequence came from a man aged 25 to 40 in good health. The CDR3: CASSPRQGMNYGYTF. The DNA of the CDR3 is TGTGCCAGCAGCCCGCGACAGGGGATGAACTATGGCTACACCTTC. The whole variable domain, remainder taken from reference TRBV9 and TRBJ1-2, is DSGVTQTPKHLITATGQRVTLRCSPRSGDLSVYWYQQSLDQGLQFLIQYYNGEERAKGNILERFSAQQFPDLHSELNLSSLELGDSALYFCASSPRQGMNYGYTFGSGTRLTVV.